What follows are 27 T cell receptor beta chains derived from one specimen sequenced in a study of PD-L1 blockade in urothelial cancer. Time point reported: peripheral blood 6 weeks after treatment start. Assay: immunoSEQ multiplex PCR; the TCRdb copy retains only in-frame clones and omits some. This table holds around 80,000 clones, less than 95% found once. This specimen was PBMCs, taken around atezolizumab (anti-PD-L1) treatment. Receptor source: a woman of 80 years or more with urothelial cancer.

CDR3 nucleotide sequence: TGTGCCACCAGCAGTAGGGACAGGGGGTCGGTCCATCAGCCCCAGCATTTT. As protein: CATSSRDRGSVHQPQHF. This rearrangement joins TRBV15 to TRBJ1-5; 11 positions agree with TRBD1. From germline, CDR1 is LNHNV and CDR2 YYDKDF (reference sequence). The length of the CDR3 is 17 residues. With V trimmed by 3 bases and J by 5 bases, 9 bases remained unmatched.

The genes are TRBV11-1 and TRBJ2-3; 14 positions agree with TRBD2. CDR1 and CDR2 (germline): SGHAT, FQDESV (reference sequence). The CDR3 is made up of 18 amino acids. V lost 5 bases, J lost 5 bases, and 12 bases stayed unmatched. The CDR3 DNA sequence: TGTGCCAGCAGCCCGGGACTAGCGGGAGTTACGGTAGTAGATACGCAGTATTTT. This sequence encodes CASSPGLAGVTVVDTQYF. Supplemented by reference TRBV11-1 and TRBJ2-3, the full variable domain reads EAEVAQSPRYKITEKSQAVAFWCDPISGHATLYWYRQILGQGPELLVQFQDESVVDDSQLPKDRFSAERLKGVDSTLKIQPAELGDSAMYLCASSPGLAGVTVVDTQYFGPGTRLTVL.

J is TRBJ2-1 and V is TRBV19, with TRBD2 matching 14 bases. Unmatched junction bases numbered 5, after V lost 1 base and J lost 9 bases. Germline V gives CDR1 LNHDA, CDR2 SQIVND (reference sequence). CDR3 length: 16 amino acids. CDR3 loop: CASSIGLAGGLSEQFF. The CDR3 DNA reads TGTGCCAGTAGTATAGGACTAGCGGGAGGGCTGAGTGAGCAGTTCTTC.

V usage is TRBV9 and J usage is TRBJ1-4, with D maybe TRBD1 (6 bases). CDR1 SGDLS and CDR2 YYNGEE come from the germline V gene. The V end lost 2 bases, the J end lost 8 bases, and 13 bases lay between the germline ends. The CDR3 loop spans 14 amino acids. CDR3 in amino acids: CASSVGTQGEKLFF. In DNA form, the CDR3 reads TGTGCCAGCAGCGTCGGGACACAAGGCGAAAAACTGTTTTTT.

CDR3 amino acids: CASSSTGSTEAFF. In nucleotides, the CDR3 is TGTGCCAGCAGTTCCACCGGGAGCACTGAAGCTTTCTTT. The rearrangement joins TRBV28 to TRBJ1-1; D call uncertain. The CDR3 sequence is 13 residues long. The V and J ends lost 4 bases and 4 bases respectively, with 10 bases between them. The V gene's germline CDR1 is MDHEN and CDR2 SYDVKM.

The chain joins TRBV5-4 to TRBJ2-1; 7 nucleotides line up with TRBD2. CDR3 length: 16 amino acids. Unmatched junction bases numbered 7, after V lost 4 bases and J lost 0 bases. Germline CDR1 reads SGHNT; CDR2 reads YYREEE (reference sequence). CDR3 sequence: CASSNPGTNSYNEQFF. The CDR3 nucleotides read TGTGCCAGCAGCAACCCCGGGACTAACTCCTACAATGAGCAGTTCTTC.

J is TRBJ1-2 and V is TRBV19; D remains ambiguous. CDR3 length: 14 amino acids. V shed 7 bases and J shed 0 bases, with 12 bases lying between them. Germline V gene lookup returns CDR1 LNHDA and CDR2 SQIVND (reference sequence). The CDR3: CASINRGPNYGYTF. CDR3 sequence (DNA): TGTGCCAGTATCAACCGGGGTCCTAACTATGGCTACACCTTC.

This chain uses TRBV18 with TRBJ2-2, with TRBD1 matching 9 bases. V was clipped by 4 bases and J by 4 bases; unmatched bases: 4. Germline assignment: CDR1 KGHSH and CDR2 LQKENI. The CDR3 contains 15 residues. Here the CDR3 reads CASSLGTGSTGELFF. The CDR3 DNA follows: TGTGCCAGCTCACTGGGGACAGGGAGCACCGGGGAGCTGTTTTTT. Complete variable domain (other parts from reference TRBV18 and TRBJ2-2): NAGVMQNPRHLVRRRGQEARLRCSPMKGHSHVYWYRQLPEEGLKFMVYLQKENIIDESGMPKERFSAEFPKEGPSILRIQQVVRGDSAAYFCASSLGTGSTGELFFGEGSRLTVL.

The rearrangement links TRBV19 to TRBJ1-1, with 8 nucleotides matching TRBD1. The CDR3 runs to 14 residues. After removal of 3 bases from V and 11 bases from J, the junction contained 11 bases not matched to a gene. Germline CDR1 LNHDA, CDR2 SQIVND (reference sequence). CDR3 amino acids: CASSMSRGHRTAFF. The DNA of the CDR3 is TGTGCCAGTAGTATGTCCAGGGGGCACAGAACGGCTTTCTTT.

This chain uses TRBV6-5 with TRBJ1-1, with 9 bases fitting TRBD1. J lost 2 bases, V lost 2 bases, and 3 bases had no gene match. Germline values: CDR1 MNHEY, CDR2 SVGAGI. The CDR3 extends over 15 amino acids. DNA of the CDR3: TGTGCCAGCAGTTACGGGGACAGGGCAAACACTGAAGCTTTCTTT. Translation: CASSYGDRANTEAFF.

This clone was counted a single time. The chain combines TRBV6-5 with TRBJ1-2; 8 nucleotides line up with TRBD1. Trimming at V came to 0 bases and at J to 5 bases, leaving 5 bases not matched to a gene. Germline-derived CDR1 and CDR2 are MNHEY and SVGAGI. This CDR3 comprises 15 residues. The CDR3 sequence: CASSYSGQDRYGYTF. CDR3 nucleotides: TGTGCCAGCAGTTACTCGGGACAGGATCGATATGGCTACACCTTC.

The V call is TRBV4-1, the J call TRBJ2-7; D perhaps matches TRBD1 (5 bases). The CDR3 has 16 residues. Germline V gives CDR1 MGHRA, CDR2 YSYEKL. V was trimmed by 1 base and J by 0 bases, leaving 13 bases between them. The chain's CDR3 is CASSQARQGFSYEQYF. The CDR3 DNA sequence: TGCGCCAGCAGCCAAGCCCGTCAGGGATTCTCCTACGAGCAGTACTTC.

This chain connects TRBV5-4 to TRBJ2-3; weak D call: TRBD2 (6 bases). V was pared by 0 bases and J by 4 bases, with 18 bases between. CDR3 length: 17 amino acids. Germline loops: CDR1 SGHNT, CDR2 YYREEE (reference sequence). CDR3 DNA sequence: TGTGCCAGCAGCTTGGGGTTAGCGGAGAGCTTCCCAGATACGCAGTATTTT. The encoded protein is CASSLGLAESFPDTQYF. The whole variable domain, remainder taken from reference TRBV5-4 and TRBJ2-3, is ETGVTQSPTHLIKTRGQQVTLRCSSQSGHNTVSWYQQALGQGPQFIFQYYREEENGRGNFPPRFSGLQFPNYSSELNVNALELDDSALYLCASSLGLAESFPDTQYFGPGTRLTVL.

This clone appeared a few times. This rearrangement joins TRBV6-5 to TRBJ1-1; unclear D gene. CDR1 is MNHEY and CDR2 is SVGAGI in the germline V gene. CDR3 length equals 12 residues. Trimming shortened V by 8 bases and J by 9 bases, and 16 bases separated the two germline ends. The CDR3 DNA reads TGTGCCAGCCGAGAAGACACGCAGAAAGCTTTCTTT. It yields the protein CASREDTQKAFF.

The chain is built from TRBV10-1 and TRBJ2-7; 12 positions agree with TRBD1. The CDR3 runs to 17 residues. Germline CDR1 reads WNHNN; CDR2 reads SYGVQD (reference sequence). V was clipped by 5 bases and J by 0 bases; unmatched bases: 8. CDR3 nucleotide sequence: TGCGCCAGCAGTCCGGGACAGGGGGCGCATAGCTCCTACGAGCAGTACTTC. This encodes CASSPGQGAHSSYEQYF.

The rearrangement uses TRBV6-1 and TRBJ1-5; weak D call: TRBD1 (6 bases). V lost 6 bases and J 4 bases, leaving 16 bases between the germline ends. Per the germline V gene, CDR1 is MNHNS and CDR2 is SASEGT. The CDR3 covers 15 residues. CDR3 sequence (DNA): TGTGCCAGCAGATTACAGGGAGAGGCAAATCAGCCCCAGCATTTT. Protein product: CASRLQGEANQPQHF.

This rearrangement joins TRBV19 to TRBJ2-1; 10 bases map to TRBD2. CDR3 length: 18 amino acids. The ends lost 3 bases at V and 7 bases at J; junction bases unmatched: 15. Per the germline V gene, CDR1 is LNHDA and CDR2 is SQIVND (reference sequence). In nucleotides, the CDR3 is TGTGCCAGTAGTATGCGGGGGGCTAGCGGGAGCATGGGAAATGAGCAGTTCTTC. Protein sequence: CASSMRGASGSMGNEQFF.

The genes are TRBV5-4 and TRBJ2-6, with D possibly matching TRBD2 (5 bases). The CDR3 has 15 residues. Germline CDR1 SGHNT, CDR2 YYREEE (reference sequence). Trimming shortened V by 2 bases and J by 2 bases, and 8 bases separated the two germline ends. CDR3 sequence reads: CASSLPGTGANVLTF. In DNA form, the CDR3 reads TGTGCCAGCAGCTTACCGGGGACTGGGGCCAACGTCCTGACTTTC.

This chain uses TRBV9 with TRBJ1-1, with D maybe TRBD1 (6 bases). Germline V CDR1 and CDR2: SGDLS, YYNGEE. The CDR3 consists of 15 residues. The V gene lost 3 bases and the J gene lost 4 bases, with 16 bases spanning the gap. DNA for the CDR3: TGTGCCAGCAGCGGAGCACAGGGATTCGGCACTGAAGCTTTCTTT. Translation gives CASSGAQGFGTEAFF.

This chain connects TRBV25-1 to TRBJ1-2; 7 bases align to TRBD1. Trimming removed 6 bases from V and 2 bases from J; junction bases left unmatched: 9. This CDR3 is 15 amino acids long. Per germline, CDR1 MGHDK and CDR2 SYGVNS. CDR3 region: CASSRGAAPNYGYTF. CDR3 sequence (DNA): TGTGCCAGCAGCAGGGGGGCTGCTCCCAACTATGGCTACACCTTC.

The chain employs TRBV11-2 and TRBJ1-1; D is undetermined. The CDR3 has 14 amino acids. Germline assignment: CDR1 SGHAT and CDR2 FQNNGV. The V end was cut by 0 bases, the J end by 0 bases, with 5 bases between. The CDR3 loop reads CASSLDPVNTEAFF. The DNA for the CDR3 is TGTGCCAGCAGCTTAGATCCAGTGAACACTGAAGCTTTCTTT.

This chain links TRBV7-2 with TRBJ1-2; D is unresolved. V was clipped by 1 base and J by 8 bases, with 5 bases between them. In germline, CDR1 is SGHTA, CDR2 FQGNSA. This CDR3 is built from 11 residues. The CDR3 DNA follows: TGTGCCAGCAGCTTAGATGGCGGCTACACCTTC. This encodes CASSLDGGYTF.

The rearrangement uses TRBV28 and TRBJ2-7, with a tentative D call TRBD2 (6 bases). The ends were cut back, 4 bases at V and 2 bases at J, with 12 bases in the middle. The CDR3 is 14 amino acids. In germline, CDR1 is MDHEN, CDR2 SYDVKM. For the CDR3, the DNA is TGTGCCAGCAGTTCTTTTAGCGGTACCTACGAGCAGTACTTC. Translating gives CASSSFSGTYEQYF.

The chain recombines TRBV6-1 with TRBJ2-7; 16 nucleotides align to TRBD2. CDR1 and CDR2 from the germline V gene are MNHNS and SASEGT. V lost 1 base and J lost 4; bases outside the gene matches: 16. The CDR3 has 21 residues. CDR3 protein: CASSEVDAGTSGRAGGYEQYF. The CDR3 DNA sequence: TGTGCCAGCAGTGAAGTGGACGCCGGGACTAGCGGGAGGGCCGGGGGTTACGAGCAGTACTTC.

The chain recombines TRBV9 with TRBJ2-2; TRBD2 agrees at 7 bases. Trimming at V came to 3 bases and at J to 4 bases, leaving 6 bases not matched to a gene. From germline, CDR1 is SGDLS and CDR2 YYNGEE. The CDR3 totals 15 residues. The chain's CDR3 is CASSGGGFGTGELFF. The CDR3 nucleotides read TGTGCCAGCAGCGGGGGGGGGTTTGGCACCGGGGAGCTGTTTTTT.

The V call is TRBV11-2, the J call TRBJ2-7, with TRBD1 matching 9 bases. With 4 bases clipped from V and 3 bases from J, the junction kept 7 bases outside the gene matches. CDR1 is SGHAT and CDR2 is FQNNGV in the germline V gene. The CDR3 runs to 15 residues. In DNA, the CDR3 is TGTGCCAGCAGCTGGCCGGGACAGGGTAACTACGAGCAGTACTTC. Protein: CASSWPGQGNYEQYF.

V and J are TRBV28 and TRBJ1-1; D not certain. V shed 3 bases and J shed 1 base, with 3 bases lying between them. The length of the CDR3 is 12 residues. Germline CDR1 and CDR2: MDHEN and SYDVKM. The CDR3 here is CASSFQNTEAFF. DNA for the CDR3: TGTGCCAGCAGTTTTCAGAACACTGAAGCTTTCTTT.